The 21 T cell receptor beta chains below all came from one sample that was sequenced in a study of T cell responses to AZD1222 COVID-19 vaccine (dated by TCRdb to the early 2020s). The sample's time point label, in plain terms: about 28 days (+/-7) after the second vaccine dose. The library was prepared using the immunoSEQ multiplex PCR assay. TCRdb re-hosts the immuneACCESS table, in-frame sequences only. Its copies lack some clones; in the studies checked, an unresolved V gene accounts for under half of them, and the cause for the rest is not known. This sample has 150,000 to 200,000 clones in its table, and about 90% of those were observed once. The biggest ten clones account for under 1.2% of the sample. The sequencing used peripheral blood, collected 28 days after the second AZD1222 dose. The receptors come from an adult who received the AZD1222 COVID-19 vaccine.

This clone was detected once. This sequence joins TRBV19 and TRBJ1-1, with a tentative D call TRBD1 (6 bases). This CDR3 is built from 15 residues. Germline lookup yields CDR1 LNHDA and CDR2 SQIVND (reference sequence). Trimming shortened V by 3 bases and J by 4 bases, and 15 bases separated the two germline ends. The CDR3 loop reads CASSIFPGEGTEAFF. CDR3 sequence (DNA): TGTGCCAGTAGTATCTTCCCAGGGGAAGGCACTGAAGCTTTCTTT. Supplemented by reference TRBV19 and TRBJ1-1, the full variable domain reads DGGITQSPKYLFRKEGQNVTLSCEQNLNHDAMYWYRQDPGQGLRLIYYSQIVNDFQKGDIAEGYSVSREKKESFPLTVTSAQKNPTAFYLCASSIFPGEGTEAFFGQGTRLTVV.

This clone was counted a single time. A much larger clone lies a single base off, so this may be a read error. The chain couples TRBV7-8 to TRBJ1-1, with D possibly being TRBD1 (5 bases). This CDR3 is built from 13 residues. Germline CDR1 reads SGHVS; CDR2 reads FQNEAQ. V lost 6 bases and J lost 3, with 11 bases in between. CDR3 bases: TGTGCCAGCAGGTTGGGGGGGGACACTGAAGCTTTCTTT. It yields the protein CASRLGGDTEAFF. Full variable domain (rest looked up from reference TRBV7-8 and TRBJ1-1): GAGVSQSPRYKVAKRGQDVALRCDPISGHVSLFWYQQALGQGPEFLTYFQNEAQLDKSGLPSDRFFAERPEGSVSTLKIQRTQQEDSAVYLCASRLGGDTEAFFGQGTRLTVV.

The table lists this clone with a few counts. The chain uses TRBV19 and TRBJ1-6, with D perhaps matching TRBD1 (5 bases). Germline values: CDR1 LNHDA, CDR2 SQIVND (reference sequence). The CDR3 loop spans 15 amino acids. V lost 2 bases to trimming and J lost 5 bases, with 10 bases between them. The CDR3 is CASSITRDDNSPLHF. The CDR3 bases are TGTGCCAGTAGTATAACCAGGGACGATAATTCACCCCTCCACTTT.

This chain links TRBV6-2 or TRBV6-3 with TRBJ1-2; D gene uncertain. V lost 5 bases, J lost 1 base, and 5 bases lay in between. Germline V gives CDR1 MNHEY, CDR2 SVGEGT. There are 12 residues in the CDR3. The CDR3: CASSLSNYGYTF. Written as DNA, the CDR3 is TGTGCCAGCAGTCTTAGTAACTATGGCTACACCTTC.

The chain recombines TRBV4-1 with TRBJ1-2, with D unresolved. The V gene lost 0 bases and the J gene lost 0 bases, with 5 bases spanning the gap. Germline assignment: CDR1 MGHRA and CDR2 YSYEKL. The CDR3 is 14 residues long. CDR3 bases: TGCGCCAGCAGCCAAGAACGGGCTAACTATGGCTACACCTTC. It translates to CASSQERANYGYTF.

The chain employs TRBV9 and TRBJ1-2, with 7 bases matching TRBD1. V lost 0 bases, J lost 7 bases, and 9 bases stayed unmatched. This CDR3 contains 15 residues. CDR1 SGDLS and CDR2 YYNGEE come from the germline V gene. CDR3: CASSVVSTGILGYTF. The CDR3 DNA sequence: TGTGCCAGCAGCGTAGTGTCGACAGGGATACTTGGCTACACCTTC.

The chain has TRBV2 and TRBJ2-1; D is perhaps TRBD2 (6 bases). This CDR3 has 14 residues. Looked up from germline, CDR1 is SNHLY and CDR2 is FYNNEI. Trimming stripped 2 bases from V and 7 bases from J, with 12 bases between. The CDR3 loop is CASSEYGGWNEQFF. The CDR3 nucleotides read TGTGCCAGCAGTGAATACGGGGGATGGAATGAGCAGTTCTTC.

The rearrangement uses TRBV7-9 and TRBJ1-4, with D possibly TRBD1 on 5 matching bases. Trimming pared 5 bases from V and 7 bases from J, leaving 20 bases between. Per germline, CDR1 SEHNR and CDR2 FQNEAQ (reference sequence). CDR3 length equals 16 residues. This chain's CDR3 is CASSPPVGLGTEKLFF. The CDR3 DNA reads as TGTGCCAGCAGCCCGCCCGTGGGACTAGGGACTGAAAAACTGTTTTTT.

This chain joins TRBV6-5 and TRBJ2-2; TRBD1 might be the D (7 bases). Trimming removed 7 bases at V and 3 bases at J, with 15 bases between. Germline loops: CDR1 MNHEY, CDR2 SVGAGI. CDR3 length equals 15 residues. The CDR3 sequence is CASTIRGADTGELFF. CDR3 DNA sequence: TGTGCCAGCACTATCAGGGGGGCTGACACCGGGGAGCTGTTTTTT.

This clone has only one observation. V and J are TRBV5-1 and TRBJ1-5, with D uncertain. In germline, CDR1 is SGHRS, CDR2 YFSETQ. The CDR3 length is 14 residues. V was pared by 0 bases and J by 4 bases, with 8 bases between. CDR3 loop: CASSLDYGNQPQHF. Here the CDR3 DNA reads TGCGCCAGCAGCTTGGACTACGGGAATCAGCCCCAGCATTTT.

This clone was found once. The J gene is TRBJ1-5, the V gene TRBV7-5. TRBV7-5 is a listed pseudogene. The CDR3 sequence is 18 residues long. In DNA form, the CDR3 reads TGTGCCAGAAGCTTCGTGACAGGGCGGGGGAATAGCAATCAGCCCCAGCATTTT. Its translation is CARSFVTGRGNSNQPQHF.

The chain has TRBV9 and TRBJ1-6; D unresolved. Trimming left V 0 bases short and J 8 bases short, with 6 bases between. This CDR3 has 13 amino acids. CDR1 and CDR2 (germline): SGDLS, YYNGEE. In DNA form, the CDR3 reads TGTGCCAGCAGCGTAGGGGTAGATTCACCCCTCCACTTT. This sequence encodes CASSVGVDSPLHF.

The chain uses TRBV29-1 and TRBJ1-4; D is ambiguous. The CDR3 runs 11 residues. The V and J ends lost 6 bases and 8 bases respectively, with 10 bases between them. From germline, CDR1 is SQVTM and CDR2 ANQGSEA. In DNA form, the CDR3 reads TGCAGCGTGCCGATCATGGAAAAACTGTTTTTT. It codes for CSVPIMEKLFF. The variable domain in full, completed from reference TRBV29-1 and TRBJ1-4, reads SAVISQKPSRDICQRGTSLTIQCQVDSQVTMMFWYRQQPGQSLTLIATANQGSEATYESGFVIDKFPISRPNLTFSTLTVSNMSPEDSSIYLCSVPIMEKLFFGSGTQLSVL.

Here the CDR3 DNA reads TGTGCCAGCAGAGAACAGGGGCGCGAAAAACTGTTTTTT. Translated, it gives CASREQGREKLFF. The chain employs TRBV25-1 and TRBJ1-4; 7 nucleotides match TRBD1. Germline loops: CDR1 MGHDK, CDR2 SYGVNS. V gave up 6 bases and J gave up 8 bases; unmatched junction bases: 6. The CDR3 consists of 13 residues.

The rearrangement joins TRBV29-1 to TRBJ2-5; tentatively, D is TRBD1 or TRBD2 (6 bases each). Trimming left V 5 bases short and J 4 bases short, with 14 bases between. The CDR3 consists of 13 residues. The germline V gene has CDR1 SQVTM and CDR2 ANQGSEA. CDR3 in amino acids: CSVLSEGGETQYF. In DNA, the CDR3 is TGCAGCGTTTTATCTGAGGGGGGAGAGACCCAGTACTTC.

This chain joins TRBV25-1 and TRBJ2-7; 10 nucleotides align to TRBD1. J gave up 4 bases and V 4 bases, and 10 bases lay outside the gene matches. The CDR3 is made up of 16 amino acids. Germline CDR1 and CDR2: MGHDK and SYGVNS. The CDR3 here is CASSANSGTGVYEQYF. The DNA for the CDR3 is TGTGCCAGCAGTGCAAACTCCGGGACAGGGGTGTACGAGCAGTACTTC.

The J gene is TRBJ1-1, the V gene TRBV12-3 or TRBV12-4; D remains ambiguous. V was shortened by 2 bases and J by 0 bases, with 4 bases between the two germline ends. The CDR3 consists of 13 residues. CDR3 region: CASSLHMNTEAFF. The CDR3 DNA is TGTGCCAGCAGTTTACACATGAACACTGAAGCTTTCTTT.

The chain carries TRBV7-9 and TRBJ1-1; D not certain. The germline V and J ends were trimmed by 2 bases and 6 bases, with 7 bases remaining between them. The CDR3 is made up of 12 amino acids. Germline V lookup: CDR1 SEHNR, CDR2 FQNEAQ (reference sequence). CDR3 sequence: CASSLWSAEAFF. The CDR3 DNA reads as TGTGCCAGCAGCTTATGGAGCGCTGAAGCTTTCTTT. Full variable domain (rest looked up from reference TRBV7-9 and TRBJ1-1): DTGVSQNPRHKITKRGQNVTFRCDPISEHNRLYWYRQTLGQGPEFLTYFQNEAQLEKSRLLSDRFSAERPKGSFSTLEIQRTEQGDSAMYLCASSLWSAEAFFGQGTRLTVV.

The rearrangement uses TRBV2 and TRBJ2-3, with 10 bases matching TRBD2. V shed 6 bases, J shed 2 bases, and the junction held 8 bases outside the gene matches. The CDR3 runs to 16 residues. Germline V gene lookup returns CDR1 SNHLY and CDR2 FYNNEI. CDR3 DNA sequence: TGTGCCAGCAGACCCTCTAGCGGGGGCTACACAGATACGCAGTATTTT. Amino acid sequence: CASRPSSGGYTDTQYF.

Only a few counts were recorded for this clone. The rearrangement uses TRBV3-1 (or the pseudogene TRBV3-2) and TRBJ1-6, with TRBD1 matching 7 bases. This CDR3 contains 12 residues. Germline V gene data show CDR1 as LGHDT and CDR2 as YNNKEL (reference sequence). V shed 10 bases, J shed 7 bases, and the junction held 4 bases outside the gene matches. The CDR3: CATRGGNSPLHF. DNA of the CDR3: TGTGCCACCCGAGGGGGCAATTCACCCCTCCACTTT.

The chain recombines TRBV2 with TRBJ2-2; TRBD1 is a possible D gene (6 bases). This CDR3 is built from 12 residues. Germline CDR1 and CDR2: SNHLY and FYNNEI. Between the trimmed V and J ends, which lost 7 bases and 7 bases, there was a span of 10 bases. The CDR3 coding sequence is TGTGCCAGCAACAGGGACGTCGGGGAGCTGTTTTTT. It is translated as CASNRDVGELFF.